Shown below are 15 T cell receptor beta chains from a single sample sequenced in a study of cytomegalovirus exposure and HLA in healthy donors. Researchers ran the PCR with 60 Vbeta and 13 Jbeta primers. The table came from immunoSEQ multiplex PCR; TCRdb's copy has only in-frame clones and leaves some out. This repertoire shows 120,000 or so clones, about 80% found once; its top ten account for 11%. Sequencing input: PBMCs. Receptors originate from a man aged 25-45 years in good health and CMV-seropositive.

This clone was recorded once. CDR3 loop: CASTLAGGPYEQYF. The DNA of the CDR3 is TGCGCCAGCACATTAGCGGGAGGCCCCTACGAGCAGTACTTC. The J gene is TRBJ2-7, the V gene TRBV5-1; 10 nucleotides line up with TRBD2. This CDR3 has 14 residues. CDR1 SGHRS and CDR2 YFSETQ come from the germline V gene. The junction had 5 bases not matched to a gene; V was cut back by 6 bases and J by 2 bases.

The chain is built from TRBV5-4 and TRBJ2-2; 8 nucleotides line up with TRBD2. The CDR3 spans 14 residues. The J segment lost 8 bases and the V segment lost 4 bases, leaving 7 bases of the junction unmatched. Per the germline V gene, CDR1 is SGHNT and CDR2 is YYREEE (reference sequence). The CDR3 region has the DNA TGTGCCAGCAGCCCACTTAGCGGGAAGGGGGAGCTGTTTTTT. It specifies CASSPLSGKGELFF.

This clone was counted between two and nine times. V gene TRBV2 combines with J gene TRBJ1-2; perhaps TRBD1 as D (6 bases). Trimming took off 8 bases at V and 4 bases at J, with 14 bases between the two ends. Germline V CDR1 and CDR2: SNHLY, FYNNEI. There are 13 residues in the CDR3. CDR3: CASQTGALYGYTF. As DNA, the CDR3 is TGTGCCAGCCAGACAGGAGCCCTCTATGGCTACACCTTC.

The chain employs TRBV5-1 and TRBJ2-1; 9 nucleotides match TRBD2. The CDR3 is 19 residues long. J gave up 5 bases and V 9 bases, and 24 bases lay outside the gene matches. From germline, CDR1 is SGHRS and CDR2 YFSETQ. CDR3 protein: CATNHLGTSHLPRNNEQFF. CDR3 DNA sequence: TGCGCCACTAACCACCTCGGGACTAGCCACCTCCCAAGGAACAATGAGCAGTTCTTC.

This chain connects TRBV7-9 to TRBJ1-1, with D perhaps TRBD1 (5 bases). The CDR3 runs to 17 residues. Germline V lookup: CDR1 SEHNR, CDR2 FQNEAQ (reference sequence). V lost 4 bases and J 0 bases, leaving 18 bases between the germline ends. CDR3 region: CASSSLASGPMNTEAFF. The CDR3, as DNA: TGTGCCAGCAGCTCACTAGCCTCGGGACCTATGAACACTGAAGCTTTCTTT.

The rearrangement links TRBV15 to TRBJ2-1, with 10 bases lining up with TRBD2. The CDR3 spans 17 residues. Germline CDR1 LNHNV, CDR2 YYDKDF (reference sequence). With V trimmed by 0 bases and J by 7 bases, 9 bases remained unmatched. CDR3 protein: CATSRDIAGGRINEQFF. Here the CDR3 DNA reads TGTGCCACCAGCAGAGACATAGCGGGAGGAAGGATAAATGAGCAGTTCTTC. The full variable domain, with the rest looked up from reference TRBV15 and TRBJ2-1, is DAMVIQNPRYQVTQFGKPVTLSCSQTLNHNVMYWYQQKSSQAPKLLFHYYDKDFNNEADTPDNFQSRRPNTSFCFLDIRSPGLGDTAMYLCATSRDIAGGRINEQFFGPGTRLTVL.

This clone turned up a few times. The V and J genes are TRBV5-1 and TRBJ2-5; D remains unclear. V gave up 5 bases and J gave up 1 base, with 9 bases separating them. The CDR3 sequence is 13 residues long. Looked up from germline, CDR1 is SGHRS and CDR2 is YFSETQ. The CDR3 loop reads CASRMQAQETQYF. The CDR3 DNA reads TGCGCCAGCAGAATGCAGGCCCAAGAGACCCAGTACTTC.

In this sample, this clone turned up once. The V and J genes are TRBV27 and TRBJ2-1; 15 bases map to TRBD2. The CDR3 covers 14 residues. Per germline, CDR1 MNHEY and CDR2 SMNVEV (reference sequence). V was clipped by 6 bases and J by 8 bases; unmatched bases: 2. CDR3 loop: CASSGTSGRHEQFF. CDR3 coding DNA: TGTGCCAGCAGCGGGACTAGCGGGAGGCATGAGCAGTTCTTC.

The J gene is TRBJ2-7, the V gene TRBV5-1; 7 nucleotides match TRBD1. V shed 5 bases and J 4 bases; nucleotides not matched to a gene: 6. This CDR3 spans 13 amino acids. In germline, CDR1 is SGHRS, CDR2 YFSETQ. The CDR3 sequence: CASRYTGDYEQYF. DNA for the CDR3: TGCGCCAGCAGATATACAGGGGATTACGAGCAGTACTTC.

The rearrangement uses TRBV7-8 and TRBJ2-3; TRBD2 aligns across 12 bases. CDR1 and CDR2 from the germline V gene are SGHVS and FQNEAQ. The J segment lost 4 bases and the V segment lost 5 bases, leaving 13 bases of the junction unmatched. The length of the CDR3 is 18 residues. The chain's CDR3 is CASSPRAGGLAGSDTQYF. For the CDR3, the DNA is TGTGCCAGCAGCCCTAGGGCGGGGGGACTAGCGGGTTCAGATACGCAGTATTTT.

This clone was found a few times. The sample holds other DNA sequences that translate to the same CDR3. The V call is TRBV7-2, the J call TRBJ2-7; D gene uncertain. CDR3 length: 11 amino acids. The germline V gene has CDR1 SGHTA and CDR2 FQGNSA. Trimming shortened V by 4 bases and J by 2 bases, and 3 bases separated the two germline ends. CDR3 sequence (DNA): TGTGCCAGCAGCTCCACCTACGAGCAGTACTTC. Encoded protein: CASSSTYEQYF. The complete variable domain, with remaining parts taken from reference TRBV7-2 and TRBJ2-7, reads GAGVSQSPSNKVTEKGKDVELRCDPISGHTALYWYRQSLGQGLEFLIYFQGNSAPDKSGLPSDRFSAERTGGSVSTLTIQRTQQEDSAVYLCASSSTYEQYFGPGTRLTVT.

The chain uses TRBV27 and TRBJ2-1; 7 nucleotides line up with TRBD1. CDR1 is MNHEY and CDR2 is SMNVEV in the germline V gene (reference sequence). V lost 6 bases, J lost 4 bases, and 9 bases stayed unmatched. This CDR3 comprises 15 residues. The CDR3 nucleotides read TGTGCCAGCAGCCTAACAGGGACAGATTACAATGAGCAGTTCTTC. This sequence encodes CASSLTGTDYNEQFF.

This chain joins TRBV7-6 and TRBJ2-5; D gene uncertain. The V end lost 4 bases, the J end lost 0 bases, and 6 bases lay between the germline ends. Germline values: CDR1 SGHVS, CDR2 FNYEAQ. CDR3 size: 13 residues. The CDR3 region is CASSSIYQETQYF. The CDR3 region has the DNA TGTGCCAGCAGCTCCATTTACCAAGAGACCCAGTACTTC.

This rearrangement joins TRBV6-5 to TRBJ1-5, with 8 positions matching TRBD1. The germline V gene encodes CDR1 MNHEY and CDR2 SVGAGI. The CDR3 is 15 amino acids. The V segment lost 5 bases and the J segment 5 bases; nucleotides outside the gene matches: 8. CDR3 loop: CASSPLGQGDQPQHF. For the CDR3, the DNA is TGTGCCAGCAGTCCCCTCGGACAGGGAGATCAGCCCCAGCATTTT.

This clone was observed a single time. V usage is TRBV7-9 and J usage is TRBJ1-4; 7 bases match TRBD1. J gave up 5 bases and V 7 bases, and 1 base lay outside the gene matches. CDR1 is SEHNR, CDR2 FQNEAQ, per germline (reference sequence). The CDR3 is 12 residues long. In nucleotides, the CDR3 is TGTGCCAGCACCAGGGGGAATGAAAAACTGTTTTTT. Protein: CASTRGNEKLFF.